This entry lists 6 T cell receptor beta chains sequenced from one sample in a study of blood T cell repertoires in COVID-19. Clones were sequenced by immunoSEQ multiplex PCR, and TCRdb holds only the in-frame ones, with some missing. The sample shows some 160,000 clones, around three quarters of them seen only once. Sequencing was carried out using peripheral blood. The receptor source for this set is a man aged 60-69 years with acute or convalescent COVID-19.

This rearrangement joins TRBV29-1 to TRBJ2-1; TRBD2 matches 10 bases. The CDR3 spans 15 residues. Germline lookup yields CDR1 SQVTM and CDR2 ANQGSEA. The J segment lost 7 bases and the V segment lost 1 base, leaving 7 bases of the junction unmatched. The CDR3, as DNA: TGCAGCGTTGAAGGGTCTAGCGGGAGACAGAATGAGCAGTTCTTC. Its translation: CSVEGSSGRQNEQFF.

This chain connects TRBV6-1 to TRBJ2-3, with 9 bases that match TRBD2. CDR3 length: 19 residues. J lost 1 base, V lost 2 bases, and 13 bases had no gene match. Germline V lookup: CDR1 MNHNS, CDR2 SASEGT. The CDR3 reads CASSEKLAGLPSRTDTQYF. CDR3 in DNA: TGTGCCAGCAGTGAAAAACTAGCGGGCCTTCCCTCGCGCACAGATACGCAGTATTTT.

V is TRBV28 and J is TRBJ2-4; maybe TRBD2 (6 bases). CDR1 is MDHEN and CDR2 is SYDVKM in the germline V gene. There are 15 residues in the CDR3. V lost 2 bases and J lost 5, with 13 bases in between. CDR3 DNA sequence: TGTGCCAGCAGTTTAAGGGCGGGGTACGAAAACATTCAGTACTTC. Its protein is CASSLRAGYENIQYF.

The chain links TRBV7-9 to TRBJ2-2, with D perhaps TRBD1 (7 bases). Between the trimmed V and J ends, which lost 3 bases and 3 bases, there was a span of 17 bases. This CDR3 has 17 residues. Germline V gives CDR1 SEHNR, CDR2 FQNEAQ (reference sequence). CDR3 coding DNA: TGTGCCAGCAGCTTGGGATTTGGCAGGGGGGACACCGGGGAGCTGTTTTTT. This encodes CASSLGFGRGDTGELFF.

J is TRBJ2-3 and V is TRBV7-9; no firm D call. Trimming cost V 6 bases and J 0 bases, with 7 bases left between them. CDR1 and CDR2 (germline): SEHNR, FQNEAQ (reference sequence). CDR3 length equals 13 residues. CDR3 in amino acids: CASSPTSTDTQYF. DNA for the CDR3: TGTGCCAGCAGTCCAACTAGCACAGATACGCAGTATTTT.

The CDR3 DNA reads TGTGCCAGCAGCTTGCGACAGGGGGCTCGGGAGACCCAGTACTTC. It encodes CASSLRQGARETQYF. V and J are TRBV5-4 and TRBJ2-5; 10 positions agree with TRBD1. Trimming took 1 base from V and 5 from J; bases not matched to a gene: 5. The CDR3 runs 15 residues. Per the germline V gene, CDR1 is SGHNT and CDR2 is YYREEE (reference sequence).